This paragraph reports one T cell receptor beta chain. Germline V gene data show CDR1 as MNHNS and CDR2 as SASEGT. Trimming took 8 bases from V and 5 from J; bases not matched to a gene: 10. CDR3 length: 14 amino acids. The entry originates in a study of cytomegalovirus exposure and HLA in healthy donors. PCR used 60 Vbeta primers and 13 Jbeta primers. TCRdb keeps only in-frame clones here, not all; method: immunoSEQ multiplex PCR. The table includes 60,000 or so clones, approximately 71% detected once. This receptor was identified in a man in his forties in good health and CMV-seropositive. Sequencing was carried out using PBMCs. The genes are TRBV6-1 and TRBJ1-2; TRBD1 matches at 8 bases. The CDR3: CASERQGFWYGYTF. Here the CDR3 DNA reads TGTGCCAGCGAGAGACAGGGGTTTTGGTATGGCTACACCTTC.